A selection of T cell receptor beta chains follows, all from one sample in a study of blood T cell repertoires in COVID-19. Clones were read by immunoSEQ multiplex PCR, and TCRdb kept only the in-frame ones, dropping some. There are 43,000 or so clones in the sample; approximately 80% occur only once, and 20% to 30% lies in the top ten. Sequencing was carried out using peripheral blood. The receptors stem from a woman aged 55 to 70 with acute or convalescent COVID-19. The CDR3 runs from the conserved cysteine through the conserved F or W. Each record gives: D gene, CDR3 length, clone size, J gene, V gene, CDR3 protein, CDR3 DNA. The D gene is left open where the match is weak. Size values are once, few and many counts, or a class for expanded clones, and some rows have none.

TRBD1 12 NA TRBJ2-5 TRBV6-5 CASSSGQGTQYF TGTGCCAGCAGTTCGGGACAGGGGACCCAGTACTTC
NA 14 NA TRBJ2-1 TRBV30 CAWSLTGGSNEQFF TGTGCCTGGAGTCTAACCGGTGGTTCGAATGAGCAGTTCTTC
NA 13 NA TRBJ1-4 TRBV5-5 CASSLAGPEKLFF TGTGCCAGCAGCCTCGCGGGGCCTGAAAAACTGTTTTTT
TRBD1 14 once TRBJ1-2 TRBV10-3 CAISEARGKYGYTF TGTGCCATCAGTGAGGCCAGGGGGAAATATGGCTACACCTTC
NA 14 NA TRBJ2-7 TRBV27 CASSLAVSSYEQYF TGTGCCAGCAGCCTTGCTGTCAGCTCCTACGAGCAGTACTTC
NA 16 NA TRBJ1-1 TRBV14 CASTLIIGSLNTEAFF TGTGCCAGCACGTTAATAATCGGTAGCCTGAACACTGAAGCTTTCTTT
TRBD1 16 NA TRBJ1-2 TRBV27 CASSSPGTGGARGYTF TGTGCCAGCAGTTCCCCCGGGACAGGGGGCGCTAGAGGCTACACCTTC
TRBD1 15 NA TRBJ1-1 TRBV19 CASNDYRGDNTEAFF TGTGCCAGTAACGACTACAGGGGTGACAACACTGAAGCTTTCTTT
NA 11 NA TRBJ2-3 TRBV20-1 CSASSIDTQYF TGCAGTGCGAGTAGCATCGATACGCAGTATTTT
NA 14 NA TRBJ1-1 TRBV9 CASSVAQHDTEAFF TGTGCCAGCAGCGTAGCCCAACATGACACTGAAGCTTTCTTT
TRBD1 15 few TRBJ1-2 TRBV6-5 CASRTPGQGLYGYTF TGTGCCAGCAGAACCCCGGGACAGGGACTATATGGCTACACCTTC
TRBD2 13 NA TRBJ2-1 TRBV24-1 CATSDVTSPEQFF TGTGCCACCAGTGATGTGACTAGCCCTGAGCAGTTCTTC
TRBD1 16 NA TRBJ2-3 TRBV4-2 CASSQDRTGARDTQYF TGTGCCAGCAGCCAAGACCGGACAGGGGCAAGGGATACGCAGTATTTT
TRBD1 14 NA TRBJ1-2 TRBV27 CASSSRQGSYGYTF TGTGCCAGCAGTTCACGACAGGGTTCGTATGGCTACACCTTC
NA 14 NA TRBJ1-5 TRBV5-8 CASSLPRGNQPQHF TGTGCCAGCAGCCTCCCGAGGGGCAATCAGCCCCAGCATTTT